The clone carrying this TCR beta chain was counted a few times. What it binds is unknown. Original analysis: Individual samples carried between roughly 20,000 and 690,600 TCRs, with roughly 95,000 as the median. TCRdb ran MiXCR on the RACE reads and lists one entry per CDR3 protein. The V and J calls were determined by TCRdb, not by the authors. Of some 79,000 distinct CDR3 sequences in the sample, around 7.8% are singletons; the top ten hold about 1.6%. Time point specified: patch test 1, 2 weeks after DPC sensitization. The treatment was: therapeutic diphenylcyclopropenone sensitization with weekly scalp DPC. Unmatched junction bases numbered 4, after V lost 1 base and J lost 2 bases. Germline CDR1 and CDR2: SGHDN and FVKESK. This CDR3 region has 16 residues. The record originates from a study of human T cells and chemical hapten exposure. Study details: Diphenylcyclopropenone, dosed weekly to the scalp, was given to patients throughout the approximately 22-week study. Regarding the study as a whole: It was expanded TCRs that formed significantly more large CDR3 similarity clusters than controls did. Sensitizing to DPC left TCRs with a frequency above 1 in 1000 unaltered.

The chain carries TRBV14 and TRBJ2-3; 9 positions agree with TRBD2. This TCR came from a woman in her twenties or thirties with alopecia areata. Some clones in this sample may be carry-over from other donors' samples. The starting material was whole blood, obtained in connection with sensitization to the hapten diphenylcyclopropenone (DPC). CDR3: CASSQGSSGVTDTQYF. The CDR3 bases are TGTGCCAGCAGCCAAGGATCTAGCGGGGTCACAGATACGCAGTATTTT. Based on the CDR3 plus reference TRBV14 and TRBJ2-3, the full variable domain is EAGVTQFPSHSVIEKGQTVTLRCDPISGHDNLYWYRRVMGKEIKFLLHFVKESKQDESGMPNNRFLAERTGGTYSTLKVQPAELEDSGVYFCASSQGSSGVTDTQYFGPGTRLTVL.